The next 21 T cell receptor beta chains were all read from a single sample in a study of CD8 T cells in ankylosing spondylitis. TCRdb processed the 5' RACE reads anew with MiXCR; each CDR3 protein has one entry. The sample carries hundreds of thousands of distinct CDR3 sequences, less than 25% recorded once. The sample was blood, either unsorted or a sorted T cell fraction (not recorded which). The source of these receptors is a female donor with ankylosing spondylitis or in good health (not recorded which).

This clonotype was observed a few times. The V gene is TRBV12-3 or TRBV12-4, the J gene TRBJ2-7, with TRBD2 identical over 9 bases. The trim removed 5 bases at V and 1 base at J, leaving 6 bases unmatched. The length of the CDR3 is 15 residues. The CDR3 DNA is TGTGCCAGCAGTCCGGGACTAGCCTTATCCTACGAGCAGTACTTC. Encoded protein: CASSPGLALSYEQYF.

The rearrangement joins TRBV20-1 to TRBJ2-1; D may be TRBD1 (6 bases). The CDR3 length is 15 residues. With 7 bases removed from V and 10 bases from J, the gap between germline ends came to 26 bases. The germline V gene encodes CDR1 DFQATT and CDR2 SNEGSKA (reference sequence). The CDR3 protein is CSVSRGKGTGQEQFF. DNA for the CDR3: TGCAGTGTTTCCCGGGGAAAGGGGACGGGACAAGAGCAGTTCTTC.

This clonotype was seen more than once but under ten times. This chain links TRBV13 with TRBJ2-4; TRBD2 agrees at 12 bases. The ends lost 2 bases at V and 3 bases at J; junction bases unmatched: 8. Germline CDR1 and CDR2: PRHDT and FYEKMQ (reference sequence). The CDR3 contains 18 residues. CDR3 region: CASSLRLAGVGGKNIQYF. The DNA for the CDR3 is TGTGCCAGCAGCTTAAGACTAGCGGGAGTTGGGGGCAAAAACATTCAGTACTTC.

This chain uses TRBV9 with TRBJ2-3, with TRBD2 matching 15 bases. After removal of 4 bases from V and 5 bases from J, the junction contained 5 bases not matched to a gene. The length of the CDR3 is 16 residues. Germline CDR1 and CDR2: SGDLS and YYNGEE. The CDR3, as DNA: TGTGCCAGCAGCTTAGGACTAGCGGGAGGGGGAGATACGCAGTATTTT. It codes for CASSLGLAGGGDTQYF.

This chain joins TRBV7-6 and TRBJ1-1; D may be TRBD1 (6 bases). Trimming pared 8 bases from V and 6 bases from J, leaving 16 bases between. This CDR3 region has 13 residues. From germline, CDR1 is SGHVS and CDR2 FNYEAQ. CDR3 in amino acids: CASSKGGRAEAFF. CDR3 coding DNA: TGTGCCAGCTCAAAAGGGGGAAGGGCTGAAGCTTTCTTT.

V is TRBV27 and J is TRBJ2-5, with 9 bases matching TRBD1. Germline assignment: CDR1 MNHEY and CDR2 SMNVEV (reference sequence). This CDR3 spans 13 amino acids. After removal of 6 bases from V and 6 bases from J, the junction contained 5 bases not matched to a gene. The CDR3 spells CASRGQGGQTQYF. The CDR3 DNA is TGTGCCAGCAGGGGACAGGGTGGCCAGACCCAGTACTTC.

The J gene is TRBJ1-1, the V gene TRBV6-1; 8 bases fit TRBD1. The germline V gene encodes CDR1 MNHNS and CDR2 SASEGT. The J segment lost 3 bases and the V segment lost 5 bases, leaving 5 bases of the junction unmatched. This CDR3 region has 14 residues. This chain's CDR3 is CASSRTGRDTEAFF. The CDR3 region has the DNA TGTGCCAGCAGTCGGACAGGGAGGGACACTGAAGCTTTCTTT.

V and J are TRBV24-1 and TRBJ2-1; D is unclear. CDR3 length: 15 amino acids. Trimming left V 4 bases short and J 0 bases short, with 9 bases between. Germline CDR1 KGHDR, CDR2 SFDVKD. The CDR3 bases are TGTGCCACCAGTGACCAGCGTAGCTCCTACAATGAGCAGTTCTTC. Protein product: CATSDQRSSYNEQFF.

The rearrangement uses TRBV28 and TRBJ1-4, with D perhaps matching TRBD1 (5 bases). Germline V gives CDR1 MDHEN, CDR2 SYDVKM. V lost 8 bases, J lost 8 bases, and 15 bases lay in between. The CDR3 runs to 13 residues. The CDR3 DNA reads TGTGCCAGCGTCACGGGGGGGACGGAAAAACTGTTTTTT. Translation gives CASVTGGTEKLFF.

A note on this clonotype: The junction departs from the called germline gene at one end, perhaps through a read error. J is TRBJ2-1 and V is TRBV20-1; 8 nucleotides match TRBD1. The germline gives CDR1 DFQATT, CDR2 SNEGSKA (reference sequence). The CDR3 is 15 residues long. The CDR3 nucleotides read TGCTGTGCTAGACCAACCTACAGGGGGGACAATGAGCAGTTCTTC. Translation: CCARPTYRGDNEQFF.

The chain employs TRBV7-7 and TRBJ2-5; D uncertain. The V end lost 4 bases, the J end lost 4 bases, and 13 bases lay between the germline ends. This CDR3 has 14 residues. The germline gives CDR1 SSHAT, CDR2 FNYEAQ (reference sequence). For the CDR3, the DNA is TGTGCCAGCAGCTCATCGGGCCCCCCAGAGACCCAGTACTTC. Its protein is CASSSSGPPETQYF.

This clonotype was recorded a few times. The chain recombines TRBV6-2 or TRBV6-3 with TRBJ2-7; TRBD2 agrees at 8 bases. This CDR3 has 14 residues. Trimming at V came to 7 bases and at J to 3 bases, leaving 8 bases not matched to a gene. Germline V gene data show CDR1 as MNHEY and CDR2 as SVGEGT. This chain's CDR3 is CASTSLADLYEQYF. CDR3 nucleotides: TGTGCCAGCACCTCACTAGCGGATCTCTACGAGCAGTACTTC.

This clonotype was observed a few times. J is TRBJ2-3 and V is TRBV20-1, with D perhaps TRBD1 or TRBD2 (6 bases each). V was cut by 8 bases and J by 1 base, with 13 bases left in between. The CDR3 spans 13 residues. Germline values: CDR1 DFQATT, CDR2 SNEGSKA (reference sequence). The CDR3 region is CSPRGPGTDTQYF. The CDR3 DNA sequence: TGCAGTCCCCGGGGGCCAGGCACAGATACGCAGTATTTT.

This clonotype was observed a handful of times. V usage is TRBV27 and J usage is TRBJ1-4, with 9 bases identical to TRBD1. In germline, CDR1 is MNHEY, CDR2 SMNVEV (reference sequence). V was pared by 8 bases and J by 8 bases, with 12 bases of the junction left unmatched. The CDR3 totals 15 residues. The CDR3 protein is CASLSLGQGKEKLFF. The CDR3 DNA reads TGTGCCAGCCTTTCCCTGGGACAGGGAAAGGAAAAACTGTTTTTT.

The chain uses TRBV7-2 and TRBJ2-1; unclear D gene. The CDR3 has 13 residues. V lost 3 bases and J lost 7, with 10 bases in between. The germline V gene encodes CDR1 SGHTA and CDR2 FQGNSA. CDR3 DNA sequence: TGTGCCAGCAGCTTCTCGCTTCTGAATGAGCAGTTCTTC. Amino acids: CASSFSLLNEQFF.

This clonotype was detected many times. V gene TRBV29-1 combines with J gene TRBJ2-1; possibly TRBD2 for D (5 bases). Per germline, CDR1 SQVTM and CDR2 ANQGSEA. The CDR3 totals 15 residues. V shed 2 bases and J shed 0 bases, with 11 bases lying between them. CDR3 nucleotide sequence: TGCAGCGTTGAACCGAGGGAAGCCTCCTACAATGAGCAGTTCTTC. Amino acids: CSVEPREASYNEQFF.

The V gene is TRBV11-2, the J gene TRBJ2-1, with 9 bases matching TRBD2. This CDR3 is built from 18 residues. J gave up 3 bases and V 1 base, and 10 bases lay outside the gene matches. Germline V gives CDR1 SGHAT, CDR2 FQNNGV. In DNA form, the CDR3 reads TGTGCCAGCAGCTTAGGAGGGGCGGGAGGGCCACTCTACAATGAGCAGTTCTTC. It codes for CASSLGGAGGPLYNEQFF.

This clonotype was recorded a few times. The chain combines TRBV7-9 with TRBJ2-1, with TRBD2 as a possible D gene (5 bases). The ends were cut back, 5 bases at V and 6 bases at J, with 17 bases in the middle. The length of the CDR3 is 15 residues. Germline lookup yields CDR1 SEHNR and CDR2 FQNEAQ (reference sequence). The CDR3 region has the DNA TGTGCCAGCAGCACCCCCGCGACTATCAGCAATGAGCAGTTCTTC. Translating it yields CASSTPATISNEQFF.

This clonotype came up a few times. V usage is TRBV4-2 and J usage is TRBJ2-3, with 8 bases aligning to TRBD1. The CDR3 is 16 residues long. V gave up 5 bases and J gave up 4 bases; unmatched junction bases: 11. Per the germline V gene, CDR1 is LGHNA and CDR2 is YNFKEQ. As DNA, the CDR3 is TGTGCCAGCAGCGGCGTAACAGGGGGGAGGTCAGATACGCAGTATTTT. Its translation: CASSGVTGGRSDTQYF.

J is TRBJ2-2 and V is TRBV15; D remains ambiguous. Germline loops: CDR1 LNHNV, CDR2 YYDKDF (reference sequence). The CDR3 covers 17 residues. CDR3: CAASRDRFMEYTGELFF. Written as DNA, the CDR3 is TGTGCAGCCAGCAGAGATAGGTTTATGGAGTACACCGGGGAGCTGTTTTTT.

This clonotype has more than one count but fewer than ten. In DNA, the CDR3 is TGTGCCAGCACCTCCGTCGGGGCCCTGTACAATGAGCAGTTCTTC. This sequence encodes CASTSVGALYNEQFF. V gene TRBV6-1 combines with J gene TRBJ2-1; D possibly uses TRBD1 or TRBD2 (5 bases each). In germline, CDR1 is MNHNS, CDR2 SASEGT. Trimming removed 7 bases from V and 4 bases from J, with 17 bases in between. The CDR3 is made up of 15 amino acids.